A selection of T cell receptor beta chains follows, all from one sample in a study of T cells expressing NK-cell markers. TCRdb reprocessed the 5' RACE reads and reports one entry per CDR3 protein, with no DNA. In total, the table holds approximately 150,000 distinct CDR3 sequences. Sequencing used blood T cells: a sorted CD56 or NKG2C T cell subset, CD4+ or CD8+ T cells, or bulk PBMC T cells (not recorded which). These receptors were collected from a young man in good health. The CDR3 runs from the conserved cysteine through the conserved F or W.

V,J,CDR3
TRBV28,TRBJ1-1,CASTNPGTFYGAFF
TRBV4-3,TRBJ2-1,CASSQLLLRKDNEQFF
TRBV2,TRBJ2-5,CASIQGGSETQYF
TRBV6-2/TRBV6-3,TRBJ2-1,CASSSAEAGEQFF
TRBV15,TRBJ2-3,CATSRVTEADTQYF
TRBV30,TRBJ2-1,CAWSWFGNEQFF
TRBV12-3/TRBV12-4,TRBJ2-4,CASSTTELINIQYF
TRBV6-1,TRBJ1-1,CASSPVQGHTEAFF
TRBV19,TRBJ1-1,CASSMGKEEAFF
TRBV12-5,TRBJ1-4,CAGEGKVARGEKLFF
TRBV24-1,TRBJ2-5,CATSDLLAGGEETQYF
TRBV12-3/TRBV12-4,TRBJ2-2,CASSPGLADTGELFF
TRBV12-3/TRBV12-4,TRBJ1-5,CASRDGGYNQPQHF
TRBV12-3/TRBV12-4,TRBJ2-7,CASSPTIDRGLSYEQYF
TRBV13,TRBJ2-3,CASSWEIVHSTDTQYF
TRBV23-1,TRBJ2-7,CARPPDTDSYEQYF
TRBV12-5,TRBJ2-2,CASGPIKGTERNTGELFF
TRBV30,TRBJ1-5,CAWSGTGGSLRQPQHF
TRBV6-5,TRBJ2-5,CASSYLPGGGETQYF
TRBV2,TRBJ2-5,CASRSPGLAEQETQYF
TRBV2,TRBJ1-4,CASSGETEGRLGEKLFF
TRBV14,TRBJ2-2,CASSQYARGAGELFF
TRBV29-1,TRBJ2-7,CSVVGTSSMLSYEQYF
TRBV12-3/TRBV12-4,TRBJ2-1,CASTVEDWNEQFF
TRBV12-3/TRBV12-4,TRBJ1-1,CASSPLNTEAFF
TRBV9,TRBJ2-7,CASSVGQSGYEQYF
TRBV12-3/TRBV12-4,TRBJ2-1,CASRLALEQFF
TRBV5-1,TRBJ2-1,CASSLRGAGDEQFF
TRBV9,TRBJ2-1,CASSVGTGYYNEQFF
TRBV28,TRBJ2-5,CASSSTGITLAGEETQYF
TRBV29-1,TRBJ2-1,CSVSSGINEQFF
TRBV7-2,TRBJ2-5,CASSFVPRSAETQYF
TRBV20-1,TRBJ2-1,CSARGTSGRAMDEQFF
TRBV6-8,TRBJ2-1,CASSPDRHESYNEQFF
TRBV5-1,TRBJ1-1,CASSDRPNTEAFF
TRBV7-6,TRBJ2-3,CASSLTPGVADTQYF
TRBV11-2,TRBJ2-1,CASSSLASGYYNEQFF
TRBV4-1,TRBJ1-1,CASSQAFFPGQGNTEAFF
TRBV7-9,TRBJ2-5,CASSLRLAGEETQYF
TRBV7-2,TRBJ2-1,CASSLAPGGQGPYNEQFF
TRBV5-1,TRBJ2-3,CASSTYSGDRPTDTQYF
TRBV5-6,TRBJ2-7,CASSLSGLASEQYF
TRBV29-1,TRBJ2-2,CSAGGETHTGELFF
TRBV12-3/TRBV12-4,TRBJ2-5,CASSLARGTGEETQYF
TRBV2,TRBJ2-1,CASSVTSGSESSYNEQFF